This T cell receptor (beta chain) was recovered during a study of post-analysis software for immune sequencing data. Study results and limitations: With TRBV5-6, TRBV5-1 and TRBV20-1 included, about five TRBV segments were more frequent in patients than in controls. Batch-matched samples strongly co-clustered by F measure.

CDR1 is SGHRS, CDR2 YFSETQ, per germline. After removal of 4 bases from V and 9 bases from J, the junction contained 10 bases not matched to a gene. The CDR3 sequence is 16 residues long. This clonotype was recorded a few times. Antigen: not known. Included in the TCR beta cDNA libraries were unique molecular identifiers. Each CDR3 protein gets one entry after TCRdb re-called the PCR reads with MiXCR. Here the sample spans about 200,000 distinct CDR3 sequences, 29% being singletons. The chain uses TRBV5-1 and TRBJ1-6; the match to TRBD1 covers 10 bases. The specimen was blood. The sequence derives from a girl aged 2 to 17 with multiple sclerosis. The CDR3 sequence: CASSLDRGRGGSPLHF. In DNA form, the CDR3 reads TGCGCCAGCAGCCTCGACAGGGGGCGCGGTGGTTCACCCCTCCACTTT. The full variable domain, with the rest looked up from reference TRBV5-1 and TRBJ1-6, is KAGVTQTPRYLIKTRGQQVTLSCSPISGHRSVSWYQQTPGQGLQFLFEYFSETQRNKGNFPGRFSGRQFSNSRSEMNVSTLELGDSALYLCASSLDRGRGGSPLHFGNGTRLTVT.